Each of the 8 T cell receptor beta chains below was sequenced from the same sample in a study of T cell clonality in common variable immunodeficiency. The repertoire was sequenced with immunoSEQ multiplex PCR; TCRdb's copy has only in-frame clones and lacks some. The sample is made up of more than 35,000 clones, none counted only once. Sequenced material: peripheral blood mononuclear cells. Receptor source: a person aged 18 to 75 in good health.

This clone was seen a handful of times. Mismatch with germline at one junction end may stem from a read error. This chain's CDR3 is CAWNRDTEETQYF. CDR3 bases read: TGCGCCTGGAATAGGGACACCGAAGAGACT. This chain joins TRBV30 and TRBJ2-4; the D gene is possibly TRBD1 (6 bases). The read terminates 3 residues before the CDR3 end, so the remaining end is supplied by the germline J gene. The CDR3 has 13 amino acids. CDR1 and CDR2 from the germline V gene are GTSNPN and SVGIG (reference sequence).

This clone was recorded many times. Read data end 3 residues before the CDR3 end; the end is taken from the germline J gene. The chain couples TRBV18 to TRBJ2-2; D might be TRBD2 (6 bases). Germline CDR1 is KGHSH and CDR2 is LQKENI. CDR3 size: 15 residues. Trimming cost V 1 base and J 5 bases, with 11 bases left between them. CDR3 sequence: CASSPLTSSTGELFF. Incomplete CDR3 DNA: TGTGCCAGCTCACCACTGACTAGTTCGACCGGGGAG.

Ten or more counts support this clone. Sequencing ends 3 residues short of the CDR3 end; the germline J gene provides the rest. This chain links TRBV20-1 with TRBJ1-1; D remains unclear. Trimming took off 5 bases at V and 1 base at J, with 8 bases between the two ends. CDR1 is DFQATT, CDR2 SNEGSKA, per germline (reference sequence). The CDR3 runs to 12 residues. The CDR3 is CSAPLRNTEAFF. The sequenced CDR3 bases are TGCAGTGCTCCCCTCCGGAACACTGAA.

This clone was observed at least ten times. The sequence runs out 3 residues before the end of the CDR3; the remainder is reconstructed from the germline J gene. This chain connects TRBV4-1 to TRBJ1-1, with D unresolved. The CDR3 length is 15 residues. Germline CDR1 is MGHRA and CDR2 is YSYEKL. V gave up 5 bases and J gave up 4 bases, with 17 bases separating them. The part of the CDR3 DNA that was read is TGCGCCAGCAGCTTTCGAGCGGCTGAGACCACTGAA. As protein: CASSFRAAETTE. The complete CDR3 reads CASSFRAAETTEAFF.

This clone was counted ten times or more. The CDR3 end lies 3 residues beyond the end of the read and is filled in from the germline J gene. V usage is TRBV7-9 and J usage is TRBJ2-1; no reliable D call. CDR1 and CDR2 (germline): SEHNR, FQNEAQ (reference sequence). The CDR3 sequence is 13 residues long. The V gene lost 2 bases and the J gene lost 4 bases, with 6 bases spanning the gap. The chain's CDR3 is CASSLISYNEQFF. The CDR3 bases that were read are TGTGCCAGCAGCTTAATCAGTTACAATGAG.

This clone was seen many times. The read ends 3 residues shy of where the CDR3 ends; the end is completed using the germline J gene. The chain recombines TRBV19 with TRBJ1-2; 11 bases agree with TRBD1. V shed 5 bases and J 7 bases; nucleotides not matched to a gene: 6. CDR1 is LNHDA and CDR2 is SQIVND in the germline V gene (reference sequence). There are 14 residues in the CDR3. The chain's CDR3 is CASSGTGGTIGYTF. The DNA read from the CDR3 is TGTGCCAGTAGTGGGACAGGGGGGACGATTGGC.

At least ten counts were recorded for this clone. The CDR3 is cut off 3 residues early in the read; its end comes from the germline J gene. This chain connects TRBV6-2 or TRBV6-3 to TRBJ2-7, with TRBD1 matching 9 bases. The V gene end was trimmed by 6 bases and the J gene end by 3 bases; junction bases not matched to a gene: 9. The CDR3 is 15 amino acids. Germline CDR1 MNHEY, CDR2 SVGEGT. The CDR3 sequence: CASSRTGVPYYEQYF. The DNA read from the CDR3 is TGTGCCAGCAGCCGGACAGGGGTTCCTTACTACGAG.

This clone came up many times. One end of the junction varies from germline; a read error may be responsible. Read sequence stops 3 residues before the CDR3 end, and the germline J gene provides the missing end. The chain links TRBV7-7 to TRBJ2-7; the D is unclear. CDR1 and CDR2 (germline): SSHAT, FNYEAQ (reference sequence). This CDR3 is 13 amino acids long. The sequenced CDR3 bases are TGTGCTAGCAGCCCTCCGGGCTCCTACGAG. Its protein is CASSPPGSYE. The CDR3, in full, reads CASSPPGSYEQYF.